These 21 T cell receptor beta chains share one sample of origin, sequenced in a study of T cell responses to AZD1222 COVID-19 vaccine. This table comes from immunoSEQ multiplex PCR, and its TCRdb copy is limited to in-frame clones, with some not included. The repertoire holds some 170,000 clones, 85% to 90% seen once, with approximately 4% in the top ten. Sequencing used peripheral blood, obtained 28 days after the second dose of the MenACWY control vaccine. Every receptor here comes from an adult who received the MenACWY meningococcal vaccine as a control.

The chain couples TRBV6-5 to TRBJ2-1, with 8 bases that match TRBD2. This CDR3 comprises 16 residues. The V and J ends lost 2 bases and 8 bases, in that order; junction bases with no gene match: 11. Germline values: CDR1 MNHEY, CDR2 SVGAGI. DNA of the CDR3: TGTGCCAGCAGTTACCCACCGGGACTAGGAAGGGATGAGCAGTTCTTC. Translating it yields CASSYPPGLGRDEQFF.

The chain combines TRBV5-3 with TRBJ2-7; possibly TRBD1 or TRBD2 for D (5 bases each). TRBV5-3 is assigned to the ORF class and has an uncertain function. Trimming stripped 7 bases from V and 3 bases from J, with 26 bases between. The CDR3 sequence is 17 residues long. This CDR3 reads CARELVWGPFPHYEQYF. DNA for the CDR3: TGTGCCAGAGAACTAGTTTGGGGACCATTCCCCCACTACGAGCAGTACTTC.

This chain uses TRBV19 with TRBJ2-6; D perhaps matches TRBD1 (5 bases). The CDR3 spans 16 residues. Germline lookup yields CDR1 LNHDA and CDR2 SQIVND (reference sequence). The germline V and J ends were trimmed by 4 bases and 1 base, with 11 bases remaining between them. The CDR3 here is CASSRGRESGANVLTF. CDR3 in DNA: TGTGCCAGTAGTAGGGGCAGAGAGTCTGGGGCCAACGTCCTGACTTTC.

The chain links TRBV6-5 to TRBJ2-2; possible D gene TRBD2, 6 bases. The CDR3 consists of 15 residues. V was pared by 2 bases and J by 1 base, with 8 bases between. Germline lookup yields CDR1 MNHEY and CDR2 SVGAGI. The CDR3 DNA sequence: TGTGCCAGCAGTTACGGACTAAGGAACACCGGGGAGCTGTTTTTT. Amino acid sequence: CASSYGLRNTGELFF.

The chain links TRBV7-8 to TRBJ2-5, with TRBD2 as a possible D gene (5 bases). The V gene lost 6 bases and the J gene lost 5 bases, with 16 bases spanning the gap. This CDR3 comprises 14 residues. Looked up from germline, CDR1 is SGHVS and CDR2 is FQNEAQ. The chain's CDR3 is CASRPTTGSETQYF. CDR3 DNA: TGTGCCAGCAGACCCACGACGGGGAGCGAGACCCAGTACTTC.

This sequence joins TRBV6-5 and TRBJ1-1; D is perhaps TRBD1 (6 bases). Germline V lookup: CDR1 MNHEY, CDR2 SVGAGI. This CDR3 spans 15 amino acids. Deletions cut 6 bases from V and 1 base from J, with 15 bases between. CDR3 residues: CASRRNREQNTEAFF. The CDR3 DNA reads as TGTGCCAGCAGAAGGAACAGGGAGCAGAACACTGAAGCTTTCTTT.

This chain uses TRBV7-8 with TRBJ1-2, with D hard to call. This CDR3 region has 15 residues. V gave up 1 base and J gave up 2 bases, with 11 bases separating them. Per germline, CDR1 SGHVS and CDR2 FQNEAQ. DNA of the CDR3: TGTGCCAGCAGCTTAGTCCCGGGTTGGAACTATGGCTACACCTTC. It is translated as CASSLVPGWNYGYTF.

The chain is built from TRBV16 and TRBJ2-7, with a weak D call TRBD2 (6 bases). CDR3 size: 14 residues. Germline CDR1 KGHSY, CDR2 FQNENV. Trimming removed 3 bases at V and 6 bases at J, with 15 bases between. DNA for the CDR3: TGTGCCAGCAGCCAGGTAACGGGAGAGTCCGAGCAGTACTTC. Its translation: CASSQVTGESEQYF. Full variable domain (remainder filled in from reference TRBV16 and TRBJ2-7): GEEVAQTPKHLVRGEGQKAKLYCAPIKGHSYVFWYQQVLKNEFKFLISFQNENVFDETGMPKERFSAKCLPNSPCSLEIQATKLEDSAVYFCASSQVTGESEQYFGPGTRLTVT.

CDR3 protein: CASSLSENIQYF. In nucleotides, the CDR3 is TGTGCCAGCAGCTTATCCGAAAACATTCAGTACTTC. The rearrangement joins TRBV7-9 to TRBJ2-4, with D uncertain. This CDR3 is 12 amino acids long. Germline CDR1 and CDR2: SEHNR and FQNEAQ (reference sequence). V was pared by 2 bases and J by 5 bases, with 4 bases between.

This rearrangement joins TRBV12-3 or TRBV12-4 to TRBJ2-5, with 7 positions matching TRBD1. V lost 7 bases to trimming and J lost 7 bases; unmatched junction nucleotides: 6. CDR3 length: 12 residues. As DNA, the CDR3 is TGTGCCAGCACCAGACAGGGTGGGACCCAGTACTTC. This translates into CASTRQGGTQYF.

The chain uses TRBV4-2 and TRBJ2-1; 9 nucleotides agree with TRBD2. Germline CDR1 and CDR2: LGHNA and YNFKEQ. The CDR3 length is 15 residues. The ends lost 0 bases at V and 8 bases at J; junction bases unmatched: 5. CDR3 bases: TGTGCCAGCAGCCAAGAGTCTAGCGGGACCGATGAGCAGTTCTTC. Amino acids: CASSQESSGTDEQFF.

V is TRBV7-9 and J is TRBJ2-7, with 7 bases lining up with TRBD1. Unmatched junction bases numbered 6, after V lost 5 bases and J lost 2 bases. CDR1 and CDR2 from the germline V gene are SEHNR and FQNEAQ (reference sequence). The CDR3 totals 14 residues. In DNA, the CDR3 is TGTGCCAGCAGCCCCGACAGGGTCACCTACGAGCAGTACTTC. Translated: CASSPDRVTYEQYF.

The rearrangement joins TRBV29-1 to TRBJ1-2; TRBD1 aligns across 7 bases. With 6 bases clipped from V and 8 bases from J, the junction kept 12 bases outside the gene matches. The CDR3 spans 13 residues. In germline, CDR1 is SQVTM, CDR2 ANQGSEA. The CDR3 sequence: CSVQGQAGGGYTF. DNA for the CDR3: TGCAGCGTGCAAGGACAGGCTGGGGGAGGCTACACCTTC.

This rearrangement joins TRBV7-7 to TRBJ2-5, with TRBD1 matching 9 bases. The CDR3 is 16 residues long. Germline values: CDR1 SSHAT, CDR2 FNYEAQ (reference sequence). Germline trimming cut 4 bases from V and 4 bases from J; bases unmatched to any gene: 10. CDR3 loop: CASSSQNPTGGETQYF. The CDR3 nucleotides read TGTGCCAGCAGCTCGCAGAACCCGACAGGGGGAGAGACCCAGTACTTC.

The chain's CDR3 is CASSLNGNYGYTF. Written as DNA, the CDR3 is TGTGCCAGCAGTTTAAACGGGAACTATGGCTACACCTTC. The J gene is TRBJ1-2, the V gene TRBV28; the D is unclear. The germline V and J ends were trimmed by 2 bases and 2 bases, with 6 bases remaining between them. Germline values: CDR1 MDHEN, CDR2 SYDVKM. CDR3 length: 13 residues.

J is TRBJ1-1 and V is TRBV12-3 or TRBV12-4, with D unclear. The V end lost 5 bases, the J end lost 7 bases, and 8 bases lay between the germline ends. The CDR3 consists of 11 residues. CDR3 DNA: TGTGCCAGCAGTCCGGCAGTTGAAGCTTTCTTT. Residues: CASSPAVEAFF.

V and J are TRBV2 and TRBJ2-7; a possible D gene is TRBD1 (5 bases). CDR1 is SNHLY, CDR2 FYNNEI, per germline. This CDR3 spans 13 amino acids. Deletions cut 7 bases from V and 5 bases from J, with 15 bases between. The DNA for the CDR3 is TGTGCCAGCAATTTCAGGGTTCGCGACGAGCAGTACTTC. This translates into CASNFRVRDEQYF. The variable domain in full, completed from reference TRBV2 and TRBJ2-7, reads EPEVTQTPSHQVTQMGQEVILRCVPISNHLYFYWYRQILGQKVEFLVSFYNNEISEKSEIFDDQFSVERPDGSNFTLKIRSTKLEDSAMYFCASNFRVRDEQYFGPGTRLTVT.

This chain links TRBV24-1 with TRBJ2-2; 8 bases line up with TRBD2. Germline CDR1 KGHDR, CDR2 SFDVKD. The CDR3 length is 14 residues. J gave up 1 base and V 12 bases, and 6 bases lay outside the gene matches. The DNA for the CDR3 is TGTGCCCCCGATAGCGGGAAGAACACCGGGGAGCTGTTTTTT. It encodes CAPDSGKNTGELFF.

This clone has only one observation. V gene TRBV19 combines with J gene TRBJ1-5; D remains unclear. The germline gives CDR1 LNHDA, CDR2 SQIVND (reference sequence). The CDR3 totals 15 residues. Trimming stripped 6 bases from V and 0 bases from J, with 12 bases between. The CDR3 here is CASRFQSLSNQPQHF. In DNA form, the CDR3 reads TGTGCCAGTAGATTCCAGAGCCTTAGCAATCAGCCCCAGCATTTT.

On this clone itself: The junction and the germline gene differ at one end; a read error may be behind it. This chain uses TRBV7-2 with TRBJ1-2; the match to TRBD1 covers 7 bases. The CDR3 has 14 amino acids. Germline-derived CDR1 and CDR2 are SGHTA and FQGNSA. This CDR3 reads CASSSGQVLNGYIF. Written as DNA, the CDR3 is TGTGCCAGCAGCTCTGGACAGGTCCTCAATGGCTACATCTTC.

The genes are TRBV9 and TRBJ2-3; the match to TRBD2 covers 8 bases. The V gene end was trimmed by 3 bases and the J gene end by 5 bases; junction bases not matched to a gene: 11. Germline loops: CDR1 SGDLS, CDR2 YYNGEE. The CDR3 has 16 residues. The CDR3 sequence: CASSERLAGVRDTQYF. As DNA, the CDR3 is TGTGCCAGCAGCGAGCGGCTAGCGGGCGTGCGAGATACGCAGTATTTT.